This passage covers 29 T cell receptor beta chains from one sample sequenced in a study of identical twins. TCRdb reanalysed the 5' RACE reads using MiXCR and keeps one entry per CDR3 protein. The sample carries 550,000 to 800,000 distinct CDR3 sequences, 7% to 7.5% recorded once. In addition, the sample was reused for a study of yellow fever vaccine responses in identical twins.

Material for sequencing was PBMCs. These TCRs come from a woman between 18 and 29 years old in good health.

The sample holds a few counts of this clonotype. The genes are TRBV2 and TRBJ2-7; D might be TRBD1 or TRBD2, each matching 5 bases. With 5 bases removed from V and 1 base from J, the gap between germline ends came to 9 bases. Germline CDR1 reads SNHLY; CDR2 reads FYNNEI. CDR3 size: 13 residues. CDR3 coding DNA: TGTGCCAGCAGTTGGGACCAGTCCTACGAGCAGTACTTC. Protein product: CASSWDQSYEQYF.

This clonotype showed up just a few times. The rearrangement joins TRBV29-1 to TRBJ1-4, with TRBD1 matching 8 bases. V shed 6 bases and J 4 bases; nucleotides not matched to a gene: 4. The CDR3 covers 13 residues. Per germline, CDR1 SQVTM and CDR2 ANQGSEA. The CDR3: CSVRTGSNEKLFF. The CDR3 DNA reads TGCAGCGTACGGACAGGGAGTAATGAAAAACTGTTTTTT.

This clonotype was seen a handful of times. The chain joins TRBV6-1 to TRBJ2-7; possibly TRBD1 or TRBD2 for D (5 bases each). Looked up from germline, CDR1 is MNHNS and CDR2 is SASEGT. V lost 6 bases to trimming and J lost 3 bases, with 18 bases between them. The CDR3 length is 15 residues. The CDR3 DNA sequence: TGTGCCAGCAGACGAACTCGGGACCCCCACTACGAGCAGTACGTC. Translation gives CASRRTRDPHYEQYV.

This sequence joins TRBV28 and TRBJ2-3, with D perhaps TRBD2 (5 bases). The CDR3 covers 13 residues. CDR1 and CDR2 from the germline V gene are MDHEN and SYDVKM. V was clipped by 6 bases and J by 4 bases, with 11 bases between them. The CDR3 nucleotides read TGTGCCAGCAGCTCGGGAAGTTCAGATACGCAGTATTTT. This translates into CASSSGSSDTQYF.

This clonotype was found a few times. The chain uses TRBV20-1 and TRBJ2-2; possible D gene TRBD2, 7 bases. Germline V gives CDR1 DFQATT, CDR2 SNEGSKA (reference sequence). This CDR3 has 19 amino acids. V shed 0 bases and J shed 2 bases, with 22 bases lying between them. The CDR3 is CSARDIPGAGVGNTGELFF. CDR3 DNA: TGCAGTGCTAGAGATATCCCGGGGGCGGGAGTAGGAAACACCGGGGAGCTGTTTTTT.

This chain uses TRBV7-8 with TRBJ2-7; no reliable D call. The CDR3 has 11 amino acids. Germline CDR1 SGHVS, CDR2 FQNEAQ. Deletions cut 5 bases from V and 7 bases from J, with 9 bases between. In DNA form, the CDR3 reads TGTGCCAGCAGCCTAATGAGAGAGCAGTACTTC. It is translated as CASSLMREQYF.

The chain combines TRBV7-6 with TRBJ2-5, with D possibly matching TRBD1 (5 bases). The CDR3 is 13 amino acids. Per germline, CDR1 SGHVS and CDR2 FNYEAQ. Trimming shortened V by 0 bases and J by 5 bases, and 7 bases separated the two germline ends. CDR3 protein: CASSLAKGETQYF. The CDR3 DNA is TGTGCCAGCAGCTTAGCGAAGGGGGAGACCCAGTACTTC.

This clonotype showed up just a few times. CDR3 DNA sequence: TGCAGTGCTATGGGACAGGGAAGTTCCCGTTCACCCCTCCACTTT. Its protein is CSAMGQGSSRSPLHF. This chain joins TRBV20-1 and TRBJ1-6, with 9 positions matching TRBD1. Germline assignment: CDR1 DFQATT and CDR2 SNEGSKA (reference sequence). The V gene end was trimmed by 4 bases and the J gene end by 9 bases; junction bases not matched to a gene: 10. CDR3 length equals 15 residues.

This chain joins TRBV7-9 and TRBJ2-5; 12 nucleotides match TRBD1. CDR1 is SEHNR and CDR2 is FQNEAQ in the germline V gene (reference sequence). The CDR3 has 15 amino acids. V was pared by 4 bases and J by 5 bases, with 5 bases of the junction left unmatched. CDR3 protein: CASSWDRGRPETQYF. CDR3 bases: TGTGCCAGCAGCTGGGACAGGGGGCGGCCGGAGACCCAGTACTTC.

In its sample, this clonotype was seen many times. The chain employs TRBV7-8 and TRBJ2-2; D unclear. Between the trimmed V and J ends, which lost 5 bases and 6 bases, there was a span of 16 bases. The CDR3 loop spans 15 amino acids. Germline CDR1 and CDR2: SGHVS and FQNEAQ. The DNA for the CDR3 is TGTGCCAGCAGCCCGCAAGGTTGGGGATCCGGGGAGCTGTTTTTT. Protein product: CASSPQGWGSGELFF.

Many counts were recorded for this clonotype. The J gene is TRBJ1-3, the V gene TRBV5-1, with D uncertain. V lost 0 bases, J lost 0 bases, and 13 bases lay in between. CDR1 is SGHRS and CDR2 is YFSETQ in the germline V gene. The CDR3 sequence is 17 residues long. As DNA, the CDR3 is TGCGCCAGCAGCTTGGCCGGCGGCGGAAGCTCTGGAAACACCATATATTTT. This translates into CASSLAGGGSSGNTIYF.

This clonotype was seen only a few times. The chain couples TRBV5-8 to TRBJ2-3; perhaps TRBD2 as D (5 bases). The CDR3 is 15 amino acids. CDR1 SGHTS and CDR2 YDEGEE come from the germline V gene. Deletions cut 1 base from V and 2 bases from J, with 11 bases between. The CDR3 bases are TGTGCCAGCAGCTTGTACAGCGGTCTCACAGATACGCAGTATTTT. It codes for CASSLYSGLTDTQYF. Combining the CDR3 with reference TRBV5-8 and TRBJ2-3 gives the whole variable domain EAGVTQSPTHLIKTRGQQATLRCSPISGHTSVYWYQQALGLGLQFLLWYDEGEERNRGNFPPRFSGRQFPNYSSELNVNALELEDSALYLCASSLYSGLTDTQYFGPGTRLTVL.

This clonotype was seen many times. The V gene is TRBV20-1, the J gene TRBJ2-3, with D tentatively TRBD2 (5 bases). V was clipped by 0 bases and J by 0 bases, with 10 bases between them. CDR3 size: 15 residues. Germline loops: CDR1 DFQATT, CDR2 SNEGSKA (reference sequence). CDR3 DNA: TGCAGTGCTAGAGACATCGGCGGGAGCACAGATACGCAGTATTTT. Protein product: CSARDIGGSTDTQYF.

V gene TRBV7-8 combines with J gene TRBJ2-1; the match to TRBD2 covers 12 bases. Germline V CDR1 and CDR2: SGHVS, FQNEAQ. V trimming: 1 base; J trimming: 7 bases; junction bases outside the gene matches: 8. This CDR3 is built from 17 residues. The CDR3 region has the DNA TGTGCCAGCAGCTTAGTTTTCTCTAGCGGGGGGGGTAATGAGCAGTTCTTC. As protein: CASSLVFSSGGGNEQFF.

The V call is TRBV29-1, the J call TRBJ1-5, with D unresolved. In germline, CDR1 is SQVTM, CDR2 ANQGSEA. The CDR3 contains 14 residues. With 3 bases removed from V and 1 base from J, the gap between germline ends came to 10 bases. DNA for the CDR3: TGCAGCGTTGATACTGGCGGGAGCAATCAGCCCCAGCATTTT. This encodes CSVDTGGSNQPQHF.

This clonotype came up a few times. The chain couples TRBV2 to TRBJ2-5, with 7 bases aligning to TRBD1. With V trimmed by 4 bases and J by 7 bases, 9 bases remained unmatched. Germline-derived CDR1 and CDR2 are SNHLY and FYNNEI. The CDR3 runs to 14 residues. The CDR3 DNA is TGTGCCAGCAGTGTGGGGACAGAAGGGCCGACCCAGTACTTC. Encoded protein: CASSVGTEGPTQYF.

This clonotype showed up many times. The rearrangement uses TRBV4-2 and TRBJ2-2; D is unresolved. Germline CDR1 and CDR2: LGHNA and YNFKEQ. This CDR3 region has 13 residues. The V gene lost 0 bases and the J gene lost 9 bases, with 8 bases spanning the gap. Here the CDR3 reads CASSQDRHRELFF. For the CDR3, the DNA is TGTGCCAGCAGCCAAGACAGGCACCGGGAGCTGTTTTTT.

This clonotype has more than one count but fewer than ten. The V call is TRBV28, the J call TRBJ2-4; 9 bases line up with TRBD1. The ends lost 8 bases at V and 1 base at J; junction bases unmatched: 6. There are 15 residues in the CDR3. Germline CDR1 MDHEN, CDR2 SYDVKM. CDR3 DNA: TGTGCCAGCGGGGGACAGGGCATCGCCAAAAACATTCAGTACTTC. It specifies CASGGQGIAKNIQYF.

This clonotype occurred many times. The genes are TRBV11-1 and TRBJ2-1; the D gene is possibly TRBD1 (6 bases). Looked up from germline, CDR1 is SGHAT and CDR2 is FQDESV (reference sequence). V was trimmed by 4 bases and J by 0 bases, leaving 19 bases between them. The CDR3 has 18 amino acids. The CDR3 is CASSSETQGIGSYNEQFF. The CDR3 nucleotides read TGTGCCAGCAGCTCTGAAACACAGGGAATTGGCTCCTACAATGAGCAGTTCTTC.

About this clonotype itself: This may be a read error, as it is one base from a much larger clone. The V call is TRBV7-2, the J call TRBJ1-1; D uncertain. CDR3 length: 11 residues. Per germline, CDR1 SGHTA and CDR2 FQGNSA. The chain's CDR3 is CASSFISEASF. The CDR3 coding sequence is TGTGCCAGCAGCTTTATAAGTGAAGCTTCCTTT. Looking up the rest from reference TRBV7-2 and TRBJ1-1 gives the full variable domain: GAGVSQSPSNKVTEKGKDVELRCDPISGHTALYWYRQSLGQGLEFLIYFQGNSAPDKSGLPSDRFSAERTGGSVSTLTIQRTQQEDSAVYLCASSFISEASFGQGTRLTVV.

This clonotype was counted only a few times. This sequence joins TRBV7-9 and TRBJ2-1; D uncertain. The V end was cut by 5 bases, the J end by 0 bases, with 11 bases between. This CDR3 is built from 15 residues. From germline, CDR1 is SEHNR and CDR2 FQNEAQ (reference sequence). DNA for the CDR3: TGTGCCAGCAGCCCCGAGCCCTACTCCTACAATGAGCAGTTCTTC. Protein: CASSPEPYSYNEQFF.

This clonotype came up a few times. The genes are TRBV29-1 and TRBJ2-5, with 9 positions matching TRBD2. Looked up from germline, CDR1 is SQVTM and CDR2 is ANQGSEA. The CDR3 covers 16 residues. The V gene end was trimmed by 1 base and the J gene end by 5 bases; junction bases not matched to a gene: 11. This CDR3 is CSVEVSSAGGHETQYF. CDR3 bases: TGCAGCGTTGAAGTTTCGAGCGCGGGGGGGCATGAGACCCAGTACTTC.

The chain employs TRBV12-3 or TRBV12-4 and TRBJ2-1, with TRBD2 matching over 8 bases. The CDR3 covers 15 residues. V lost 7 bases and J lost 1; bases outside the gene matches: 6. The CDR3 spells CASNERELSYNEQFF. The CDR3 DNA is TGTGCCAGCAACGAGCGGGAGTTGTCCTACAATGAGCAGTTCTTC.

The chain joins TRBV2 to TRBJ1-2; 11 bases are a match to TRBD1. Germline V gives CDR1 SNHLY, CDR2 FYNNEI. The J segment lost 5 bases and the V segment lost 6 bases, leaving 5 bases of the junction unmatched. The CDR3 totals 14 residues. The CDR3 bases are TGTGCCAGCAGAACAGGACAGGGGGCATATGGCTACACCTTC. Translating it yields CASRTGQGAYGYTF.

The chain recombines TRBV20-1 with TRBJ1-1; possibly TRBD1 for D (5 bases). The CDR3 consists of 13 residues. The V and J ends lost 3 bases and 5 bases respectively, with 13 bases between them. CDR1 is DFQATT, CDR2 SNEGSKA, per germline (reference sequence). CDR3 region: CSASSGGGTEAFF. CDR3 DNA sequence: TGCAGTGCTAGTTCAGGCGGGGGGACTGAAGCTTTCTTT.

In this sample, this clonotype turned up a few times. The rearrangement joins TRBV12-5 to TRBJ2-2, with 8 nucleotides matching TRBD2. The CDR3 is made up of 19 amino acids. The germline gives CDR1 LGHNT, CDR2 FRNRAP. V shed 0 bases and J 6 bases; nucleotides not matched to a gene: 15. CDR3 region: CASGLVLGTAGAVPGELFF. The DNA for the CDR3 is TGTGCTAGTGGTTTGGTACTCGGAACAGCGGGAGCGGTCCCCGGGGAGCTGTTTTTT. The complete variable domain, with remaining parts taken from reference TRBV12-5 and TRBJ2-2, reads DARVTQTPRHKVTEMGQEVTMRCQPILGHNTVFWYRQTMMQGLELLAYFRNRAPLDDSGMPKDRFSAEMPDATLATLKIQPSEPRDSAVYFCASGLVLGTAGAVPGELFFGEGSRLTVL.

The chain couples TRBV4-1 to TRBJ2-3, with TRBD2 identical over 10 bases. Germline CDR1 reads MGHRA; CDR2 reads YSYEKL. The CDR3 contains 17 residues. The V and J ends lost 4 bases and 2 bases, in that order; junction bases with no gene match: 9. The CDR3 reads CASSRKTSGRDTDTQYF. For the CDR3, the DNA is TGCGCCAGCAGCCGAAAAACCAGCGGGAGGGACACAGATACGCAGTATTTT.

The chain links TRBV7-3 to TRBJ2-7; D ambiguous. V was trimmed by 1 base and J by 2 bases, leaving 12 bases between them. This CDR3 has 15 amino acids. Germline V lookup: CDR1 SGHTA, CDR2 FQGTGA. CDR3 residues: CASSLMGDSAYEQYF. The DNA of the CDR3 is TGTGCCAGCAGCTTAATGGGTGACTCGGCCTACGAGCAGTACTTC.

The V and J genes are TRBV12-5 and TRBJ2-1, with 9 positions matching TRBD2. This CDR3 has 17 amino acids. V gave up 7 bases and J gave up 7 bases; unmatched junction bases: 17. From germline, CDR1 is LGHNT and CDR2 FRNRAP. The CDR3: CASATRTLAGQLNEQFF. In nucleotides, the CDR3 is TGTGCTAGTGCCACACGAACCCTAGCGGGACAGTTAAATGAGCAGTTCTTC.